The T cell receptor beta chain under discussion was sequenced for a study of CD8 T cells in Susac syndrome. The study, taken as a whole, reports: It was acknowledged by the study that relatively few individuals were included in its TCR sequencing and HLA analysis.

The RNA, about 0.5 to 1 ug, was put through reverse transcription using random hexamers. Amplification of TCR beta CDR3 used immunoSEQ multiplex PCR across 54 Vbeta and 13 Jbeta. TCRdb recomputed calls from the immunoSEQ multiplex PCR reads with MiXCR, one row per CDR3 protein. The sample holds hundreds of thousands of distinct CDR3 sequences, 90% to 95% seen once. As for this clonotype: Its antigen remains unidentified.

CD8+ and CD4+ T cells from blood underwent TCR beta sequencing. FACS enriched CD8+ TEMRA cells, while bulk CD8+ and CD4+ were negatively isolated. V dropped 5 bases and J dropped 1 base, with 11 bases sitting between them. Germline V CDR1 and CDR2: SQVTM, ANQGSEA. The CDR3 sequence is 14 residues long. The material sequenced was CD4+ T cells from PBMCs. This sequence joins TRBV29-1 and TRBJ2-2, with D possibly matching TRBD1 (5 bases). This clonotype was sampled from a human donor with multiple sclerosis. DNA of the CDR3: TGCAGCGTTAAGATGGGGCAGAACACCGGGGAGCTGTTTTTT. Protein sequence: CSVKMGQNTGELFF.